A selection of T cell receptor beta chains follows, all from one sample in a study of OX40 agonist ivuxolimab in advanced cancers. The table came from immunoSEQ multiplex PCR; TCRdb's copy has only in-frame clones and leaves some out. The sample lists about 62,000 clones; 85% were seen once. Sequenced here: CD4+ or CD8+ T cells sorted from blood, sampled in a trial of the OX40 agonist ivuxolimab. These receptors were collected from an adult with an advanced solid tumor such as melanoma, head and neck, liver or kidney cancer. The CDR3 runs from the conserved cysteine through the conserved F or W. Each record gives: V gene, D gene, clone size, J gene, CDR3 protein, CDR3 DNA. A D gene is named only where the DNA matches it firmly. For some rows the clone size is stated as once, few or many, or as a class when expanded; others skip it.

TRBV5-6	TRBD1	once	TRBJ1-2	CASSYITGVSNYGYTF	TGTGCCAGCAGCTACATTACAGGGGTCTCTAACTATGGCTACACCTTC
TRBV7-6	TRBD1	NA	TRBJ2-5	CASSLGDRPQETQYF	TGTGCCAGCAGCTTAGGGGACAGGCCCCAAGAGACCCAGTACTTC
TRBV6-1	NA	NA	TRBJ1-1	CASSKKGNTNTEAFF	TGTGCCAGCAGTAAGAAGGGGAATACGAACACTGAAGCTTTCTTT
TRBV5-1	NA	NA	TRBJ2-6	CASSSEVSTGANVLTF	TGCGCCAGCAGCTCGGAGGTATCCACTGGGGCCAACGTCCTGACTTTC
TRBV7-3	NA	NA	TRBJ2-2	CASRGRTNTGELFF	TGTGCCAGCAGGGGACGGACGAACACCGGGGAGCTGTTTTTT
TRBV5-4	NA	NA	TRBJ2-2	CASSPPGQRTGELFF	TGTGCCAGCAGCCCGCCGGGACAAAGAACCGGGGAGCTGTTTTTT
TRBV11-2	NA	NA	TRBJ2-5	CASSLETGRGKTQYF	TGTGCCAGCAGCTTAGAAACCGGCAGGGGAAAGACCCAGTACTTC
TRBV28	NA	once	TRBJ1-5	CASRSSTGNQPQHF	TGTGCCAGCAGAAGTAGCACCGGGAATCAGCCCCAGCATTTT
TRBV28	NA	NA	TRBJ2-2	CASSQATTGELFF	TGTGCCAGCTCGCAGGCTACCACCGGGGAGCTGTTTTTT
TRBV9	NA	NA	TRBJ1-2	CASSAEQAPVYGYTF	TGTGCCAGCAGCGCCGAACAGGCTCCAGTTTATGGCTACACCTTC
TRBV28	TRBD1	NA	TRBJ1-5	CASSLGQPNQPQHF	TGTGCCAGCAGTTTGGGACAGCCCAATCAGCCCCAGCATTTT
TRBV29-1	TRBD2	NA	TRBJ2-3	CSSGLAESTDTQYF	TGCAGCTCGGGACTAGCTGAAAGCACAGATACGCAGTATTTT
TRBV7-2	TRBD2	NA	TRBJ2-1	CASKRGGANEQFF	TGTGCCAGCAAAAGGGGAGGGGCAAATGAGCAGTTCTTC
TRBV2	TRBD2	NA	TRBJ2-7	CASSESASGRTAPYEQYF	TGTGCCAGCAGTGAATCGGCTAGCGGGAGGACGGCGCCCTACGAGCAGTACTTC
TRBV7-9	TRBD1	NA	TRBJ1-1	CASSPGGGEAFF	TGTGCCAGCAGCCCAGGGGGAGGTGAAGCTTTCTTT
TRBV28	TRBD1	NA	TRBJ1-2	CASRADGTAIYGYTF	TGTGCCAGCAGAGCCGATGGGACAGCCATATATGGCTACACCTTC
TRBV6-6	TRBD2	NA	TRBJ2-7	CASSFQAGNSYEQYF	TGTGCCAGCAGCTTCCAAGCGGGGAACTCCTACGAGCAGTACTTT
TRBV2	NA	few	TRBJ2-1	CASSEARFVFDNEQFF	TGTGCCAGCAGTGAAGCGCGATTTGTTTTCGACAATGAGCAGTTCTTC
TRBV28	NA	NA	TRBJ2-1	CASSLSGGNEQFF	TGTGCCAGCAGTTTAAGTGGGGGGAATGAGCAGTTCTTC
TRBV10-3	NA	NA	TRBJ2-5	CAISEGDRETQYF	TGTGCCATCAGTGAGGGGGATCGAGAGACCCAGTACTTC
TRBV11-1	TRBD1	NA	TRBJ2-7	CASSLARGQPYEQYF	TGTGCCAGCAGCTTAGCGAGGGGACAGCCCTACGAGCAGTACTTC
TRBV11-2	TRBD1	once	TRBJ1-4	CASSLGQGGEKLFF	TGTGCCAGCAGCTTAGGACAGGGCGGGGAAAAACTGTTTTTT
TRBV7-9	NA	NA	TRBJ1-6	CASSSAGFDGSPLHF	TGTGCCAGCAGTTCTGCAGGGTTTGATGGTTCACCCCTCCACTTT
TRBV7-9	TRBD2	NA	TRBJ2-1	CASSPTAGARINEQFF	TGTGCCAGCAGCCCTACAGCGGGGGCGAGAATAAATGAGCAGTTCTTC
TRBV2	NA	NA	TRBJ2-5	CASSEAGLETQYF	TGTGCCAGCAGTGAAGCAGGGCTTGAGACCCAGTACTTC
TRBV29-1	TRBD2	NA	TRBJ2-7	CSVTRGGSPVLYF	TGCAGCGTTACCCGGGGCGGGAGTCCCGTCTTGTACTTC
TRBV9	NA	NA	TRBJ1-3	CASSVDVGQGNTIYF	TGTGCCAGCAGCGTCGACGTAGGACAGGGAAACACCATATATTTT
TRBV18	TRBD1	NA	TRBJ2-3	CASSPPGQTSTDTQYF	TGTGCCAGCTCACCTCCGGGACAGACTAGCACAGATACGCAGTATTTT
TRBV2	NA	NA	TRBJ1-2	CASSVGQGGYTF	TGTGCCAGCAGTGTAGGGCAGGGTGGCTACACCTTC
TRBV28	NA	once	TRBJ1-6	CASSSMDPLHF	TGTGCCAGCAGTTCAATGGACCCCCTCCACTTT
TRBV2	NA	NA	TRBJ1-1	CASSEAGKGWGEAFF	TGTGCCAGCAGTGAAGCGGGGAAGGGGTGGGGTGAAGCTTTCTTT
TRBV5-1	NA	NA	TRBJ1-1	CASSLGTMNTEAFF	TGCGCCAGCAGCCTGGGCACCATGAACACTGAAGCTTTCTTT
TRBV18	NA	NA	TRBJ2-7	CASSPGSDYEQYF	TGTGCCAGCTCACCTGGATCCGACTACGAGCAGTACTTC
TRBV27	NA	few	TRBJ1-6	CASSLSWVPGSPLHF	TGTGCCAGCAGTTTATCCTGGGTTCCCGGTTCACCCCTCCACTTT
TRBV7-3	NA	NA	TRBJ2-6	CASSLTPGETGFSGANVLTF	TGTGCCAGCAGCTTAACCCCGGGCGAGACAGGATTCTCTGGGGCCAACGTCCTGACTTTC
TRBV9	TRBD2	NA	TRBJ2-3	CASSLGTSGRTDTQYF	TGTGCCAGCAGCCTAGGGACTAGCGGTCGCACAGATACGCAGTATTTT
TRBV4-2	NA	NA	TRBJ1-5	CASSQDRDQPQHF	TGTGCCAGCAGCCAAGATCGGGATCAGCCCCAGCATTTT
TRBV7-6	NA	NA	TRBJ2-7	CASSSRQGGIGYEQYF	TGTGCCAGCAGCTCGAGACAGGGAGGAATAGGATACGAGCAGTACTTC
TRBV7-2	NA	NA	TRBJ2-5	CASSMYQETQYF	TGTGCCAGCAGCATGTACCAAGAGACCCAGTACTTC